This T cell receptor beta chain was observed in a study of blood T cell repertoires in COVID-19. Study-wide background: Italy, Spain and the United States were the sources of the convalescent and acute COVID-19 samples. The cDNA or gDNA used as material had been derived from T cells, B-cell-depleted T cells, or PBMCs.

Trimming stripped 5 bases from V and 4 bases from J, with 12 bases between. Germline loops: CDR1 SGHTA, CDR2 FQGTGA. This CDR3 is built from 15 residues. Seattle participants joined during active infection and were tracked over time. As handled by the study authors: Reference gene primer amplification gave estimated nucleated cell counts. TCRdb keeps only in-frame clones here, not all; method: immunoSEQ multiplex PCR. Clonal size and the V and J genes are those of that table, whereas D and trimming came from the DNA. Altogether fewer than 300,000 clones are present, approximately 86% being singletons, with the ten largest covering 0.85% to 0.9%.

The source is a human donor with COVID-19, enrolled during active disease. The donor label of this sample is uncertain. The J gene is TRBJ1-6, the V gene TRBV7-3; the D gene is possibly TRBD1 (5 bases). The sample comprised peripheral blood. CDR3 region: CASSPDRLYNSPLHF. The CDR3 DNA sequence: TGTGCCAGCAGCCCAGACAGACTTTATAATTCACCCCTCCACTTT.